Following are 16 T cell receptor beta chains from one sample sequenced in a study of graft-versus-host responses after intestinal transplantation. Their cognate antigens are unknown. Assay used: immunoSEQ multiplex PCR; TCRdb lists only in-frame clones, some missing. The table shows under 150,000 clones, with about nine tenths occurring only once. The source material was unstimulated CD4+ T cells sorted from spleen or lymph node cells, sampled before intestinal transplant. The receptors were sampled from a human donor who received an intestinal transplant.

The chain links TRBV30 to TRBJ2-3; 11 positions match TRBD1. This CDR3 region has 16 residues. The germline V gene encodes CDR1 GTSNPN and CDR2 SVGIG (reference sequence). After removal of 2 bases from V and 2 bases from J, the junction contained 6 bases not matched to a gene. CDR3: CAWSPGQGAFTDTQYF. CDR3 nucleotides: TGTGCCTGGAGTCCCGGACAGGGGGCATTCACAGATACGCAGTATTTT.

This chain joins TRBV18 and TRBJ2-7; D may be TRBD1 (5 bases). CDR1 is KGHSH and CDR2 is LQKENI in the germline V gene. Trimming left V 3 bases short and J 5 bases short, with 8 bases between. The CDR3 spans 12 residues. CDR3 in amino acids: CASSPRADEQYF. The CDR3 DNA follows: TGTGCCAGCTCACCCAGGGCAGACGAGCAGTACTTC.

This chain's CDR3 is CASSLGSVNEQFF. CDR3 DNA: TGTGCCAGCAGCTTAGGTTCGGTGAATGAGCAGTTCTTC. The genes are TRBV7-9 and TRBJ2-1; unclear D gene. The CDR3 is made up of 13 amino acids. CDR1 and CDR2 (germline): SEHNR, FQNEAQ (reference sequence). V gave up 1 base and J gave up 7 bases, with 8 bases separating them.

The J gene is TRBJ2-1, the V gene TRBV7-2, with D perhaps matching TRBD2 (6 bases). CDR1 is SGHTA, CDR2 FQGNSA, per germline. Trimming removed 3 bases from V and 1 base from J, with 16 bases in between. This CDR3 contains 17 residues. The CDR3 DNA reads as TGTGCCAGCAGCTTCCGGCCGGGAGCGGGTTCCTACAATGAGCAGTTCTTC. It is translated as CASSFRPGAGSYNEQFF.

This chain links TRBV5-1 with TRBJ1-1; D is unclear. The CDR3 spans 12 residues. Germline V gene data show CDR1 as SGHRS and CDR2 as YFSETQ. Trimming pared 2 bases from V and 1 base from J, leaving 3 bases between. DNA for the CDR3: TGCGCCAGCAGCTTCTCGAACACTGAAGCTTTCTTT. Translation gives CASSFSNTEAFF.

V gene TRBV11-2 combines with J gene TRBJ2-1; D gene unclear. The CDR3 sequence is 15 residues long. The germline V gene has CDR1 SGHAT and CDR2 FQNNGV. With 5 bases removed from V and 8 bases from J, the gap between germline ends came to 19 bases. DNA of the CDR3: TGTGCCAGCAGCCCCAGCGTGAACCTTAGGTATGAGCAGTTCTTC. Translation: CASSPSVNLRYEQFF.

The chain uses TRBV6-5 and TRBJ1-4; maybe TRBD1 (5 bases). V shed 1 base and J shed 0 bases, with 6 bases lying between them. The germline CDR1 and CDR2 sequences are MNHEY and SVGAGI. This CDR3 has 15 residues. Here the CDR3 DNA reads TGTGCCAGCAGTTACTTAGGGGCAACTAATGAAAAACTGTTTTTT. It is translated as CASSYLGATNEKLFF.

The rearrangement joins TRBV29-1 to TRBJ1-1, with 7 nucleotides matching TRBD1. The V and J ends lost 5 bases and 2 bases, in that order; junction bases with no gene match: 8. The germline gives CDR1 SQVTM, CDR2 ANQGSEA. This CDR3 comprises 14 residues. The DNA of the CDR3 is TGCAGCGTTATTAACAGGGGACGTAACACTGAAGCTTTCTTT. It yields the protein CSVINRGRNTEAFF.

This rearrangement joins TRBV11-2 to TRBJ2-3, with D maybe TRBD2 (5 bases). This CDR3 is 12 amino acids long. Germline CDR1 is SGHAT and CDR2 is FQNNGV. The germline V and J ends were trimmed by 2 bases and 6 bases, with 6 bases remaining between them. The CDR3 DNA is TGTGCCAGCAGCTTAAGGAGGGATACGCAGTATTTT. Protein: CASSLRRDTQYF.

The chain employs TRBV19 and TRBJ2-1; the D gene is possibly TRBD2 (6 bases). The CDR3 totals 16 residues. Germline CDR1 LNHDA, CDR2 SQIVND (reference sequence). The V gene lost 3 bases and the J gene lost 7 bases, with 19 bases spanning the gap. CDR3 loop: CASSIRREVRRNEQFF. CDR3 in DNA: TGTGCCAGTAGTATCCGGAGGGAGGTAAGACGGAATGAGCAGTTCTTC.

This clone was picked up a small number of times. The chain carries TRBV29-1 and TRBJ1-1, with 9 bases lining up with TRBD1. V shed 6 bases and J 5 bases; nucleotides not matched to a gene: 7. CDR3 length: 13 residues. Germline V gene lookup returns CDR1 SQVTM and CDR2 ANQGSEA. CDR3 sequence reads: CSVNRGQGTEAFF. The CDR3 DNA follows: TGCAGCGTCAACAGGGGGCAAGGGACTGAAGCTTTCTTT.

The sample holds one count of this clone. The chain joins TRBV2 to TRBJ1-1, with D perhaps matching TRBD1 (6 bases). Germline assignment: CDR1 SNHLY and CDR2 FYNNEI. Trimming left V 8 bases short and J 3 bases short, with 13 bases between. This CDR3 is 13 amino acids long. CDR3 nucleotide sequence: TGTGCCAGCCGAGGACAGCCTTACACTGAAGCTTTCTTT. It yields the protein CASRGQPYTEAFF.

The chain recombines TRBV27 with TRBJ1-5, with D perhaps TRBD1 (6 bases). Trimming removed 2 bases from V and 4 bases from J, with 12 bases in between. The CDR3 loop spans 15 amino acids. Germline-derived CDR1 and CDR2 are MNHEY and SMNVEV (reference sequence). The CDR3 sequence: CASSLIGQGNQPQHF. The DNA of the CDR3 is TGTGCCAGCAGTTTAATAGGGCAGGGGAATCAGCCCCAGCATTTT.

The V call is TRBV14, the J call TRBJ2-6, with no clear D. This CDR3 spans 16 amino acids. Germline lookup yields CDR1 SGHDN and CDR2 FVKESK. The ends were cut back, 1 base at V and 0 bases at J, with 7 bases in the middle. As DNA, the CDR3 is TGTGCCAGCAGCCAAGGGCGGCCCTCTGGGGCCAACGTCCTGACTTTC. Translating gives CASSQGRPSGANVLTF.

In this sample, this clone turned up a few times. V and J are TRBV10-1 and TRBJ1-5, with TRBD1 matching over 10 bases. Trimming removed 11 bases from V and 3 bases from J; junction bases left unmatched: 4. The germline V gene has CDR1 WNHNN and CDR2 SYGVQD (reference sequence). This CDR3 spans 13 amino acids. CDR3 residues: CAGRQGANQPQHF. The DNA of the CDR3 is TGCGCCGGCCGACAGGGGGCCAATCAGCCCCAGCATTTT.

The chain combines TRBV7-2 with TRBJ2-7; D not resolved. Germline CDR1 is SGHTA and CDR2 is FQGNSA. This CDR3 is 12 amino acids long. V was cut by 5 bases and J by 3 bases, with 8 bases left in between. CDR3 in amino acids: CASSPQNYEQYF. Here the CDR3 DNA reads TGTGCCAGCAGCCCACAGAACTACGAGCAGTACTTC.